The clone carrying this T cell receptor beta chain appeared once. Its target is unknown. The sample belongs to a study of T cells in localized non-small cell lung cancer. The study's findings and limits: Heterogeneity stays possible, as sequencing covered only one tumor region. Uninvolved neighboring lung showed the greatest T cell clonality, exceeding tumor. In adjacent lung, a median roughly 60 of the top 100 tumor clones were found. Greater T cell density in blood accompanied longer overall survival.

Per germline, CDR1 MDHEN and CDR2 SYDVKM. The CDR3 loop spans 17 amino acids. V lost 5 bases, J lost 0 bases, and 10 bases stayed unmatched. Produced via immunoSEQ multiplex PCR; TCRdb's table is partial and in-frame only. Counted here are approximately 24,000 clones, approximately 90% occurring once; the ten biggest clones make up 4% to 4.5%. This material consisted of peripheral blood, taken before any cancer treatment. The chain recombines TRBV28 with TRBJ2-1; 7 nucleotides agree with TRBD2. This receptor was taken from a female donor of 60 years or more with stage II squamous cell lung carcinoma. The CDR3 spells CASSILLLASSYNEQFF. Written as DNA, the CDR3 is TGTGCCAGCAGTATTCTCCTACTAGCGAGCTCCTACAATGAGCAGTTCTTC.